This entry lists 20 T cell receptor beta chains sequenced from one sample in a study of tumor-infiltrating lymphocytes in oesophageal squamous cell carcinoma. TCRdb called the PCR reads again in MiXCR, with one record for every CDR3 protein. This sample has around 12,000 distinct CDR3 sequences, with under 70% found just once. The specimen sequenced was esophageal tumor tissue. Receptor source: a male donor with esophageal squamous cell carcinoma.

The chain links TRBV10-3 to TRBJ2-5; no definite D call. TRBJ2-7 matches the DNA end more closely, so the J call is doubtful. Germline V CDR1 and CDR2: ENHRY, SYGVKD. This CDR3 has 13 amino acids. In nucleotides, the CDR3 is TGTGCCATCAGTTTGGGTGGGGCCTACGAGCAGTACTTC. This codes for CAISLGGAYEQYF.

This clonotype appeared many times. The J gene is TRBJ2-5, the V gene TRBV12-3 or TRBV12-4, with 10 positions matching TRBD1. The CDR3 runs to 12 residues. Germline trimming cut 5 bases from V and 13 bases from J; bases unmatched to any gene: 7. The CDR3: CASSTGTGVLYF. In DNA, the CDR3 is TGTGCCAGCAGTACCGGGACAGGGGTGTTGTACTTC.

This clonotype occurred a few times. J is TRBJ2-3 and V is TRBV7-2, with 8 bases aligning to TRBD2. V gave up 1 base and J gave up 1 base; unmatched junction bases: 4. The germline gives CDR1 SGHTA, CDR2 FQGNSA. This CDR3 is built from 16 residues. This chain's CDR3 is CASSLVTGRGTDTQYF. CDR3 nucleotides: TGTGCCAGCAGCTTAGTTACCGGGAGGGGCACAGATACGCAGTATTTT.

This clonotype turned up a few times. This chain joins TRBV7-8 and TRBJ2-5; D possibly corresponds to TRBD2 (6 bases). Germline CDR1 reads SGHVS; CDR2 reads FQNEAQ. V was clipped by 0 bases and J by 4 bases, with 18 bases between them. This CDR3 has 17 amino acids. The CDR3 DNA sequence: TGTGCCAGCAGCTTAGCGGTGGACCCCGGAGGGGTAGAGACCCAGTACTTC. Protein sequence: CASSLAVDPGGVETQYF.

Concerning this clonotype itself: The CDR3 carries no conserved terminal phenylalanine or tryptophan, so it likely arises from a read error. Because the CDR3's place on the DNA is in doubt, the DNA is left out and the CDR3 is given as listed by TCRdb. Here the CDR3 reads CASSEAVQREQFFGS. This chain links TRBV6-1 with TRBJ2-1; the DNA was not compared with TRBD2, the D call given in the table. Looked up from germline, CDR1 is MNHNS and CDR2 is SASEGT. The CDR3 extends over 15 residues, inclusive of both ends.

This chain connects TRBV7-4 to TRBJ2-3, with D unresolved. This CDR3 region has 15 residues. Germline values: CDR1 SGHVT, CDR2 SQSDAQ. V lost 3 bases and J 0 bases, leaving 10 bases between the germline ends. CDR3 residues: CASSFGDRSTDTQYF. In DNA form, the CDR3 reads TGTGCCAGCAGCTTTGGCGATCGTAGCACAGATACGCAGTATTTT.

V usage is TRBV7-2 and J usage is TRBJ2-4; D is unresolved. Judging by the DNA end, TRBJ2-7 fits better; the J call may be wrong. The CDR3 is made up of 12 amino acids. The germline gives CDR1 SGHTA, CDR2 FQGNSA. Written as DNA, the CDR3 is TGTGCCAGCTCCGTAGGTTGGGGCGAGCAGTACTTC. It is translated as CASSVGWGEQYF.

The chain employs TRBV7-4 and TRBJ2-5; D remains ambiguous. Judging by the DNA end, TRBJ2-7 fits better; the J call may be wrong. The CDR3 loop spans 11 amino acids. Germline-derived CDR1 and CDR2 are SGHVT and SQSDAQ. The CDR3 nucleotides are TGTGCCAGCAGCTTAGAGGACGAGCAGTACTTC. Its protein product is CASSLEDEQYF.

As DNA, the CDR3 is TGTGCCAGCAGTTCACGCGATGAGCAGTTCTTC. Translated: CASSSRDEQFF. This chain links TRBV6-1 with TRBJ2-1; the D is unclear. V lost 5 bases and J 8 bases, leaving 7 bases between the germline ends. CDR1 is MNHNS and CDR2 is SASEGT in the germline V gene. The CDR3 has 11 amino acids.

V is TRBV7-2 and J is TRBJ1-2; weak D call: TRBD1 (6 bases). V lost 5 bases and J lost 8, with 15 bases in between. The CDR3 spans 13 residues. Germline CDR1 SGHTA, CDR2 FQGNSA. CDR3: CASSPHQGQGYTF. CDR3 sequence (DNA): TGTGCCAGCAGCCCCCATCAGGGGCAGGGCTACACCTTC.

The V gene is TRBV12-3 or TRBV12-4, the J gene TRBJ2-1; TRBD1 might be the D (5 bases). The germline V and J ends were trimmed by 4 bases and 10 bases, with 14 bases remaining between them. This CDR3 has 13 amino acids. For the CDR3, the DNA is TGTGCCAGCAGTTGGGCCTCTGCAGGGGAGCAGTTCTTC. Protein sequence: CASSWASAGEQFF.

This clonotype was seen repeatedly, ten times or more. This chain connects TRBV5-4 to TRBJ2-7; 9 bases map to TRBD1. Germline V lookup: CDR1 SGHNT, CDR2 YYREEE (reference sequence). The CDR3 runs 13 residues. The J segment lost 4 bases and the V segment lost 4 bases, leaving 3 bases of the junction unmatched. The CDR3 DNA follows: TGTGCCAGCAGCCTGACAGGGGGGTACGAGCAGTACTTC. Its translation is CASSLTGGYEQYF.

This clonotype came up a few times. The chain links TRBV7-8 to TRBJ1-5; D is unresolved. CDR1 is SGHVS and CDR2 is FQNEAQ in the germline V gene. Trimming left V 3 bases short and J 1 base short, with 7 bases between. The CDR3 spans 14 residues. The CDR3 coding sequence is TGTGCCAGCAGCTTGCAACAGAGCAATCAGCCCCAGCATTTT. Translating gives CASSLQQSNQPQHF.

This chain uses TRBV9 with TRBJ2-1; D is perhaps TRBD1 (5 bases). Trimming took off 4 bases at V and 0 bases at J, with 14 bases between the two ends. From germline, CDR1 is SGDLS and CDR2 YYNGEE. The CDR3 is made up of 16 amino acids. CDR3 coding DNA: TGTGCCAGCAGCCCGGACATTATTTTCTCCTACAATGAGCAGTTCTTC. It codes for CASSPDIIFSYNEQFF.

This chain joins TRBV7-2 and TRBJ1-4; TRBD1 matches 7 bases. With V trimmed by 5 bases and J by 8 bases, 8 bases remained unmatched. Germline V CDR1 and CDR2: SGHTA, FQGNSA. The CDR3 length is 14 residues. The CDR3, as DNA: TGTGCCAGCAGCGTACGGGCAGGGGGAGAAAAACTGTTTTTT. Translating gives CASSVRAGGEKLFF.

The sample holds one count of this clonotype. The V call is TRBV11-2, the J call TRBJ2-7, with TRBD1 matching 8 bases. V dropped 1 base and J dropped 6; count of bases not matched to a gene: 11. The CDR3 has 16 residues. Germline V gives CDR1 SGHAT, CDR2 FQNNGV. The DNA for the CDR3 is TGTGCCAGCAGCTTAGTTTCCCACAGGGGGGTCACCGAGCAGTACTTC. It specifies CASSLVSHRGVTEQYF.

This chain joins TRBV7-8 and TRBJ2-4; 8 bases are a match to TRBD2. The tail of the sequence fits TRBJ2-7 better, so the J call may be wrong. The CDR3 is made up of 16 amino acids. The V gene's germline CDR1 is SGHVS and CDR2 FQNEAQ. The CDR3 DNA is TGTGCCAGCAGCCACCGGGGGGGGCAGGCTACCTACGAGCAGTACTTC. This codes for CASSHRGGQATYEQYF.

About this clonotype itself: The final CDR3 position lacks the conserved phenylalanine or tryptophan, pointing to a likely read error. It is unclear where the CDR3 begins or ends on the DNA, so no DNA is shown, and the CDR3 is as TCRdb lists it. This CDR3 is CASSWIAGGAKNIQYFGA. The chain uses TRBV27 and TRBJ2-6; TRBD2 was called by the table and not checked on the DNA. Germline lookup yields CDR1 MNHEY and CDR2 SMNVEV (reference sequence). The CDR3 numbers 18 amino acids, ends counted.

The chain links TRBV7-2 to TRBJ2-4; TRBD1 matches at 7 bases. Trimming cost V 1 base and J 13 bases; bases outside gene matches: 7. Per the germline V gene, CDR1 is SGHTA and CDR2 is FQGNSA. The CDR3 sequence is 13 residues long. For the CDR3, the DNA is TGTGCCAGCAGCTTAGGAAGGGACAGAAAACAGTACTTC. This translates into CASSLGRDRKQYF.

For the CDR3, the DNA is TGTGCCAGCAGCCCGGGACTAGCGGGGTCTAGCACAGATACGCAGTATTTT. This sequence encodes CASSPGLAGSSTDTQYF. The rearrangement links TRBV7-4 to TRBJ2-3; 13 positions match TRBD2. Germline-derived CDR1 and CDR2 are SGHVT and SQSDAQ. With 5 bases clipped from V and 0 bases from J, the junction kept 5 bases outside the gene matches. This CDR3 contains 17 residues.